This TCR beta chain was captured by sequencing in a study of persistence of HIV-infected CD4 T cells. Findings of the study overall: Degenerate expanded CDR3beta sequences were enriched among CMV- and Gag-responding cells.

Overlapping HIV-1 Gag 15-mer peptides at around 1 ug per peptide per mL were used. CD40L/CD69 double-negative CD45RO-high memory CD4+ T cells were collected. This was the immunoSEQ version 4 assay in survey mode. The assay was immunoSEQ multiplex PCR, and TCRdb's table has in-frame clones only and misses some. The top ten clones hold roughly 0.97% of a sample with some 39,000 clones, 75% to 85% of them seen once. Comments on this clone: As yet, its antigen is unknown.

This clonotype was obtained from an adult with HIV. The donor label of this sample is uncertain. The sequencing here drew on cultured CD4+ T cells from PBMCs, taken from a patient who received antiretroviral therapy.

The CDR3 coding sequence is TGCGCCAGCAGCCCGGTAGGGTCGGGGGACCAAGAGACCCAGTACTTC. Protein product: CASSPVGSGDQETQYF. This chain connects TRBV5-1 to TRBJ2-5; D is possibly TRBD2 (6 bases). CDR1 is SGHRS, CDR2 YFSETQ, per germline. Trimming cost V 4 bases and J 0 bases, with 16 bases left between them. The CDR3 contains 16 residues. The entire variable domain, with the rest obtained from reference TRBV5-1 and TRBJ2-5, is as follows: KAGVTQTPRYLIKTRGQQVTLSCSPISGHRSVSWYQQTPGQGLQFLFEYFSETQRNKGNFPGRFSGRQFSNSRSEMNVSTLELGDSALYLCASSPVGSGDQETQYFGPGTRLLVL.